Presented here are 16 T cell receptor beta chains from one specimen sequenced in a study of spatial heterogeneity in lung cancer. TCRdb reanalysed the 5' RACE reads using MiXCR and keeps one entry per CDR3 protein. The sample contains some 47,000 distinct CDR3 sequences, 7.6% of which appear only once. Documented time point: sample taken at primary tumor resection. Unsorted whole RNA samples from tumor, nontumor lung or frozen PBMC were sequenced. Source: PBMCs, taken at surgery. The source of these receptors is a female donor with early-stage non-small cell lung cancer.

This clonotype was seen many times. The junction departs from the called germline gene at one end, perhaps through a read error. The chain recombines TRBV7-2 with TRBJ2-3, with D possibly matching TRBD1 (6 bases). Germline CDR1 reads SGHTA; CDR2 reads FQGNSA. This CDR3 contains 14 residues. The CDR3 reads CASSLAGAPDTQCF. The CDR3 DNA sequence: TGTGCCAGCAGCTTAGCGGGGGCTCCAGATACGCAGTGTTTT.

This chain uses TRBV19 with TRBJ2-3, with D hard to call. CDR3 size: 13 residues. CDR1 is LNHDA, CDR2 SQIVND, per germline (reference sequence). V was clipped by 0 bases and J by 3 bases, with 4 bases between them. In nucleotides, the CDR3 is TGTGCCAGTAGTATAGATTTGACAGATACGCAGTATTTT. Translating gives CASSIDLTDTQYF.

This clonotype was detected many times. The CDR3 sequence: CASSLAGTGINEQFF. The DNA for the CDR3 is TGTGCCAGCAGCTTAGCCGGGACAGGAATCAATGAGCAGTTCTTC. The chain links TRBV7-8 to TRBJ2-1; TRBD1 matches 8 bases. This CDR3 contains 15 residues. The germline gives CDR1 SGHVS, CDR2 FQNEAQ. J gave up 6 bases and V 0 bases, and 4 bases lay outside the gene matches.

The V call is TRBV12-3 or TRBV12-4, the J call TRBJ1-2, with no clear D. The CDR3 contains 13 residues. V dropped 7 bases and J dropped 2 bases, with 11 bases sitting between them. CDR3 bases: TGTGCCAGCACCCCCTCCCTCAACTATGGCTACACCTTC. It codes for CASTPSLNYGYTF.

This sequence joins TRBV6-5 and TRBJ2-3, with 11 bases matching TRBD2. The V gene's germline CDR1 is MNHEY and CDR2 SVGAGI. There are 16 residues in the CDR3. The junction had 5 bases not matched to a gene; V was cut back by 4 bases and J by 2 bases. The CDR3, as DNA: TGTGCCAGCAGTTCTCTAGCGGGGGGCTACACAGATACGCAGTATTTT. Translation: CASSSLAGGYTDTQYF.

A few counts support this clonotype. The chain combines TRBV27 with TRBJ1-6; D unclear. In germline, CDR1 is MNHEY, CDR2 SMNVEV (reference sequence). V lost 5 bases and J lost 4, with 9 bases in between. This CDR3 comprises 14 residues. The CDR3 loop is CASSGHEYNSPLHF. The CDR3 DNA is TGTGCCAGCAGTGGGCACGAGTATAATTCACCCCTCCACTTT.

This clonotype showed up just a few times. The chain links TRBV19 to TRBJ2-2; D might be TRBD1 (7 bases). Looked up from germline, CDR1 is LNHDA and CDR2 is SQIVND (reference sequence). Trimming took 6 bases from V and 6 from J, leaving 14 bases between them. This CDR3 has 14 residues. DNA for the CDR3: TGTGCCAGTAGCATACAGGGGAGGTCCGGGGAGCTGTTTTTT. This sequence encodes CASSIQGRSGELFF.

This clonotype showed up many times. The rearrangement joins TRBV19 to TRBJ1-1, with D unclear. This CDR3 has 16 residues. V dropped 9 bases and J dropped 0 bases, with 20 bases sitting between them. Germline assignment: CDR1 LNHDA and CDR2 SQIVND (reference sequence). CDR3 coding DNA: TGTGCCAGCTGCTCGGGCAGATCCTATATGAACACTGAAGCTTTCTTT. Encoded protein: CASCSGRSYMNTEAFF.

The rearrangement uses TRBV4-3 and TRBJ1-4, with D unclear. Germline V gene sequence: CDR1 LGHNA, CDR2 YSLEER. CDR3 length: 13 amino acids. Trimming left V 0 bases short and J 8 bases short, with 7 bases between. CDR3 protein: CASSQDLTEKLFF. The DNA for the CDR3 is TGCGCCAGCAGCCAAGACCTAACGGAAAAACTGTTTTTT.

This clonotype was seen at least ten times. J is TRBJ1-5 and V is TRBV7-2; D possibly corresponds to TRBD1 (5 bases). This CDR3 contains 15 residues. The germline V gene encodes CDR1 SGHTA and CDR2 FQGNSA. V lost 5 bases, J lost 0 bases, and 11 bases lay in between. The CDR3 loop is CASSPTQGSNQPQHF. The CDR3 nucleotides read TGTGCCAGCAGCCCAACGCAGGGTAGCAATCAGCCCCAGCATTTT.

The chain recombines TRBV20-1 with TRBJ2-1; 10 positions agree with TRBD2. V trimming: 5 bases; J trimming: 6 bases; junction bases outside the gene matches: 7. The germline gives CDR1 DFQATT, CDR2 SNEGSKA (reference sequence). The CDR3 covers 14 residues. The CDR3 region is CSAESGGGINEQFF. CDR3 in DNA: TGCAGTGCTGAGAGCGGGGGGGGCATCAATGAGCAGTTCTTC.

This clonotype was detected many times. V and J are TRBV28 and TRBJ2-1; 14 nucleotides agree with TRBD2. The CDR3 is 15 amino acids. V gave up 5 bases and J gave up 4 bases; unmatched junction bases: 1. Germline-derived CDR1 and CDR2 are MDHEN and SYDVKM. DNA for the CDR3: TGTGCCAGCAGTGGACTAGCGGGGGGTTACAATGAGCAGTTCTTC. It encodes CASSGLAGGYNEQFF.

The V call is TRBV2, the J call TRBJ2-7; D is possibly TRBD1 or TRBD2 (5 bases each). V lost 0 bases and J 2 bases, leaving 14 bases between the germline ends. Per the germline V gene, CDR1 is SNHLY and CDR2 is FYNNEI. This CDR3 has 16 residues. CDR3 in DNA: TGTGCCAGCAGTGAAGCACTTCCGGGACCGACCTACGAGCAGTACTTC. It codes for CASSEALPGPTYEQYF.

The sample holds a few counts of this clonotype. This chain joins TRBV12-3 or TRBV12-4 and TRBJ2-7, with 9 bases fitting TRBD2. V lost 3 bases, J lost 2 bases, and 8 bases stayed unmatched. This CDR3 is built from 16 residues. The CDR3 spells CASSLAGGLPAYEQYF. The CDR3 nucleotides are TGTGCCAGCAGTTTGGCGGGGGGGCTCCCAGCCTACGAGCAGTACTTC.

This clonotype was counted at least ten times. J is TRBJ1-5 and V is TRBV11-2; D not resolved. Germline CDR1 is SGHAT and CDR2 is FQNNGV. The CDR3 spans 13 residues. V lost 3 bases and J 5 bases, leaving 8 bases between the germline ends. DNA of the CDR3: TGTGCCAGCAGCTTGACGGAGGATCAGCCCCAGCATTTT. This sequence encodes CASSLTEDQPQHF.

The sample holds a few counts of this clonotype. DNA for the CDR3: TGTGCCAGTATACCCCGGACTAGCGGGGGACCAGATACGCAGTATTTT. Amino acid sequence: CASIPRTSGGPDTQYF. This chain uses TRBV7-2 with TRBJ2-3; 13 bases line up with TRBD2. Germline assignment: CDR1 SGHTA and CDR2 FQGNSA. This CDR3 comprises 16 residues. After removal of 9 bases from V and 4 bases from J, the junction contained 10 bases not matched to a gene. Full variable domain (missing parts from reference TRBV7-2 and TRBJ2-3): GAGVSQSPSNKVTEKGKDVELRCDPISGHTALYWYRQSLGQGLEFLIYFQGNSAPDKSGLPSDRFSAERTGGSVSTLTIQRTQQEDSAVYLCASIPRTSGGPDTQYFGPGTRLTVL.